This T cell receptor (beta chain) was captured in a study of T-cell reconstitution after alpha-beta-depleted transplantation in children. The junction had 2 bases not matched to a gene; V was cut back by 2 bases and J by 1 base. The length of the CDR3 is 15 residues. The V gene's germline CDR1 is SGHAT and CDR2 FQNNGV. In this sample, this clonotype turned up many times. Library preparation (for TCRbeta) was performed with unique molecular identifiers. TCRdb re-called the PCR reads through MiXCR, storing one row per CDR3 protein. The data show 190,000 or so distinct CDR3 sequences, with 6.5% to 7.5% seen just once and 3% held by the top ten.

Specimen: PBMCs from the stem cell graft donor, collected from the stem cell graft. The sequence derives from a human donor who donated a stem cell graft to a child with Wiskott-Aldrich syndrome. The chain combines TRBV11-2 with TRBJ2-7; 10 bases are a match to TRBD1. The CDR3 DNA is TGTGCCAGCAGCTTAAGGACAGGGGGATCCTACGAGCAGTACTTC. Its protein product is CASSLRTGGSYEQYF. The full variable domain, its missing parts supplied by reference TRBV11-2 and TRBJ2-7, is EAGVAQSPRYKIIEKRQSVAFWCNPISGHATLYWYQQILGQGPKLLIQFQNNGVVDDSQLPKDRFSAERLKGVDSTLKIQPAKLEDSAVYLCASSLRTGGSYEQYFGPGTRLTVT.